The present T cell receptor beta chain was sequenced within a study of T-cell memory formation after mild COVID-19. A single record per CDR3 protein comes from TCRdb applying MiXCR to the 5' RACE reads. In the table there are about 200,000 distinct CDR3 sequences, 7.5% to 10% of which are singletons. There are 15 residues in the CDR3. Trimming took 1 base from V and 0 from J, leaving 8 bases between them. Germline CDR1 and CDR2: SGHTA and FQGNSA. J is TRBJ2-3 and V is TRBV7-2; a weak D match, TRBD1 (5 bases). Sequenced material: PBMCs or a T cell subset sorted from them (not recorded which). The sequence came from a young man who had mild COVID-19 (a few samples of this study predate the infection). Cell type and time point are not known. The CDR3: CASSLGQTSTDTQYF. CDR3 nucleotide sequence: TGTGCCAGCAGCTTAGGACAGACTAGCACAGATACGCAGTATTTT.